This entry features one T cell receptor (beta chain) sequence. This table comes from immunoSEQ multiplex PCR, and its TCRdb copy is limited to in-frame clones, with some not included. Found here are about 450,000 clones, nearly 90% of them singletons; the top ten hold about 2.5%. Treatment noted: 15 to 20 received Ad26.COV2.S at low or high dose, single or two shots; about 5 received placebo; per-sample allocation not given. Samples analyzed were those drawn on day 63 after the first vaccine or placebo injection. V was cut by 1 base and J by 9 bases, with 9 bases left in between. The CDR3 runs to 12 residues. The germline CDR1 and CDR2 sequences are LGHDT and YNNKEL (reference sequence). The data derive from a study of Ad26.COV2.S vaccination and SARS-CoV-2 variants.

The clonotype comes from a person aged 18-65 years who received the Ad26.COV2.S COVID-19 vaccine or a placebo. The chain has TRBV3-1 (or the pseudogene TRBV3-2) and TRBJ1-2, with D unclear. The starting material was peripheral blood, obtained in a trial of Ad26.COV2.S vaccine versus placebo. The CDR3 region is CASSQGSLSYTF. In DNA form, the CDR3 reads TGTGCCAGCAGCCAAGGGTCCTTGAGCTACACCTTC.